The 4 T cell receptor beta chains in this list originate from one sample, sequenced in a study of blood T cells in healthy people across ages. The authors ran a second PCR of about 7 to 12 cycles using a sample-barcoded 5' primer and a J-beta primer mix. Using its own MiXCR run on the 5' RACE reads, TCRdb lists one record per CDR3 protein. The sample shows hundreds of thousands of distinct CDR3 sequences, 58% of them seen only once. The sequencing sample was made of blood. Every receptor here comes from a man aged 60 to 69 in good health.

The chain has TRBV5-1 and TRBJ2-5; 11 nucleotides match TRBD1. The germline gives CDR1 SGHRS, CDR2 YFSETQ. V lost 4 bases and J lost 5; bases outside the gene matches: 10. This CDR3 is built from 16 residues. Written as DNA, the CDR3 is TGCGCCAGCAGCGCGGGACAGGGGGGGAATTCGGAGACCCAGTACTTC. Its translation is CASSAGQGGNSETQYF.

The chain combines TRBV29-1 with TRBJ1-4; no definite D call. Trimming left V 4 bases short and J 2 bases short, with 8 bases between. Germline V gene data show CDR1 as SQVTM and CDR2 as ANQGSEA. The CDR3 covers 13 residues. For the CDR3, the DNA is TGCAGCGTTGCAACCGGGACTAATGAAAAACTGTTTTTT. It is translated as CSVATGTNEKLFF. Full variable domain (missing parts from reference TRBV29-1 and TRBJ1-4): SAVISQKPSRDICQRGTSLTIQCQVDSQVTMMFWYRQQPGQSLTLIATANQGSEATYESGFVIDKFPISRPNLTFSTLTVSNMSPEDSSIYLCSVATGTNEKLFFGSGTQLSVL.

The V and J genes are TRBV20-1 and TRBJ2-2; D ambiguous. Germline CDR1 and CDR2: DFQATT and SNEGSKA (reference sequence). The length of the CDR3 is 12 residues. Trimming pared 3 bases from V and 6 bases from J, leaving 8 bases between. CDR3 residues: CSASTWPGELFF. In DNA form, the CDR3 reads TGCAGTGCTAGTACGTGGCCCGGGGAGCTGTTTTTT.

This chain links TRBV27 with TRBJ2-3; 7 bases match TRBD1. The CDR3 length is 15 residues. Germline V gene lookup returns CDR1 MNHEY and CDR2 SMNVEV (reference sequence). Unmatched junction bases numbered 7, after V lost 3 bases and J lost 4 bases. DNA for the CDR3: TGTGCCAGCAGTTTCGGGCAGGGGGTATCAGATACGCAGTATTTT. It encodes CASSFGQGVSDTQYF.